The 31 T cell receptor beta chains below were found in one sample sequenced in a study of technical replicates of blood from several donors. The protocol was immunoSEQ multiplex PCR, while the TCRdb copy is restricted to in-frame clones and leaves out a portion. The sample lists roughly 56,000 clones; around 87% were seen once. The material sequenced was PBMCs. Receptors originate from a human donor in good health. Some clones in this sample may be carry-over from other donors' samples.

The gene calls are TRBV5-1 and TRBJ2-7, with 9 bases that match TRBD1. The CDR3 runs 13 residues. CDR1 and CDR2 (germline): SGHRS, YFSETQ. V lost 3 bases and J lost 5; bases outside the gene matches: 3. This CDR3 is CASSSGTGNEQYF. CDR3 DNA: TGCGCCAGCAGCTCCGGGACAGGGAACGAGCAGTACTTC.

A few counts support this clone. This chain joins TRBV4-2 and TRBJ2-5; 9 bases line up with TRBD2. J was trimmed by 4 bases and V by 0 bases; bases with no gene match: 6. Germline V gives CDR1 LGHNA, CDR2 YNFKEQ. CDR3 length equals 16 residues. The CDR3 DNA reads as TGTGCCAGCAGCCAAGATAGGGGCGGGGGGGGAGAGACCCAGTACTTC. Protein sequence: CASSQDRGGGGETQYF.

The chain employs TRBV5-1 and TRBJ1-6, with D possibly TRBD1 on 5 matching bases. The V end lost 4 bases, the J end lost 7 bases, and 18 bases lay between the germline ends. The germline CDR1 and CDR2 sequences are SGHRS and YFSETQ. This CDR3 is built from 16 residues. CDR3 in amino acids: CASSPGGTGNNSPLHF. In DNA form, the CDR3 reads TGCGCCAGCAGCCCGGGAGGGACGGGAAACAATTCACCCCTCCACTTT.

The CDR3 DNA reads as TGTGCCAGCAGCTTAGACGGCAGGCCGGGGGAGCAGTACTTC. Translated: CASSLDGRPGEQYF. The gene calls are TRBV11-3 and TRBJ2-7; tentatively, D is TRBD2 (5 bases). Germline CDR1 is SGHNT and CDR2 is YENEEA. V lost 0 bases to trimming and J lost 7 bases, with 13 bases between them. The CDR3 consists of 14 residues.

This clone was seen once. The V and J genes are TRBV7-8 and TRBJ2-7, with D unresolved. This CDR3 is built from 14 residues. The germline V and J ends were trimmed by 4 bases and 4 bases, with 14 bases remaining between them. The V gene's germline CDR1 is SGHVS and CDR2 FQNEAQ. CDR3 protein: CASSSARLTYEQYF. The CDR3 DNA reads as TGTGCCAGCAGCTCTGCCAGGTTGACATACGAGCAGTACTTC.

This chain connects TRBV4-1 to TRBJ1-2; no definite D call. The CDR3 runs 15 residues. Germline loops: CDR1 MGHRA, CDR2 YSYEKL. Trimming took off 0 bases at V and 5 bases at J, with 13 bases between the two ends. CDR3 residues: CASSQDNRKQYGYTF. In DNA, the CDR3 is TGCGCCAGCAGCCAAGATAACAGAAAACAGTATGGCTACACCTTC.

CDR3 sequence: CASSFRGASTDTQYF. The CDR3 bases are TGCGCCAGCAGCTTTCGCGGGGCCTCCACAGATACGCAGTATTTT. The chain employs TRBV5-1 and TRBJ2-3; D is perhaps TRBD2 (6 bases). Trimming shortened V by 2 bases and J by 2 bases, and 12 bases separated the two germline ends. Germline CDR1 reads SGHRS; CDR2 reads YFSETQ. CDR3 length: 15 residues. Full variable domain (rest looked up from reference TRBV5-1 and TRBJ2-3): KAGVTQTPRYLIKTRGQQVTLSCSPISGHRSVSWYQQTPGQGLQFLFEYFSETQRNKGNFPGRFSGRQFSNSRSEMNVSTLELGDSALYLCASSFRGASTDTQYFGPGTRLTVL.

This chain connects TRBV13 to TRBJ2-3; 16 bases match TRBD2. In germline, CDR1 is PRHDT, CDR2 FYEKMQ (reference sequence). V shed 5 bases and J 5 bases; nucleotides not matched to a gene: 4. The CDR3 consists of 16 residues. The CDR3 loop reads CASSKGLAGGEDTQYF. As DNA, the CDR3 is TGTGCCAGCAGCAAGGGACTAGCGGGGGGGGAAGATACGCAGTATTTT.

This clone has more than one count but fewer than ten. This chain uses TRBV4-2 with TRBJ1-1; tentatively, D is TRBD1 (6 bases). The CDR3 sequence is 13 residues long. The germline V and J ends were trimmed by 2 bases and 11 bases, with 15 bases remaining between them. Germline V gene data show CDR1 as LGHNA and CDR2 as YNFKEQ. This CDR3 is CASSQPGGLSAFF. The CDR3 nucleotides read TGTGCCAGCAGCCAACCGGGGGGCCTTTCGGCTTTCTTT.

The table lists this clone with a few counts. This rearrangement joins TRBV19 to TRBJ1-6, with a tentative D call TRBD1 (5 bases). V dropped 7 bases and J dropped 7 bases, with 14 bases sitting between them. From germline, CDR1 is LNHDA and CDR2 SQIVND (reference sequence). This CDR3 region has 14 residues. The CDR3 here is CASMDPQGNSPLHF. Written as DNA, the CDR3 is TGTGCCAGTATGGATCCGCAGGGAAATTCACCCCTCCACTTT.

This clone was counted once. The CDR3 sequence: CASSLVGQLYNEQFF. The CDR3 DNA is TGTGCCAGCAGCTTAGTGGGACAGTTATACAATGAGCAGTTCTTC. The chain joins TRBV7-6 to TRBJ2-1, with TRBD1 matching 7 bases. The CDR3 is 15 residues long. After removal of 1 base from V and 4 bases from J, the junction contained 4 bases not matched to a gene. CDR1 and CDR2 (germline): SGHVS, FNYEAQ.

The chain has TRBV7-9 and TRBJ2-4, with a tentative D call TRBD2 (6 bases). Germline V gene data show CDR1 as SEHNR and CDR2 as FQNEAQ (reference sequence). CDR3 size: 15 residues. V lost 6 bases to trimming and J lost 7 bases, with 19 bases between them. This CDR3 reads CASSFPPQGGNIQYF. In nucleotides, the CDR3 is TGTGCCAGCAGTTTCCCGCCCCAGGGAGGCAACATTCAGTACTTC.

The V and J genes are TRBV15 and TRBJ1-5; D ambiguous. The CDR3 has 16 amino acids. V dropped 0 bases and J dropped 2 bases, with 11 bases sitting between them. The V gene's germline CDR1 is LNHNV and CDR2 YYDKDF (reference sequence). CDR3: CATSRDRNRGNQPQHF. DNA for the CDR3: TGTGCCACCAGCAGAGATAGAAACAGAGGCAATCAGCCCCAGCATTTT.

This rearrangement joins TRBV9 to TRBJ2-1; possible D gene TRBD2, 5 bases. Per germline, CDR1 SGDLS and CDR2 YYNGEE. V was shortened by 0 bases and J by 6 bases, with 13 bases between the two germline ends. The CDR3 consists of 15 residues. The CDR3 DNA follows: TGTGCCAGCAGCGTAGGGGCGGGTACTACCAATGAGCAGTTCTTC. It encodes CASSVGAGTTNEQFF.

In this sample, this clone turned up once. The CDR3 spells CASSVEGVNTGELFF. For the CDR3, the DNA is TGTGCCAGCAGCGTAGAAGGGGTGAACACCGGGGAGCTGTTTTTT. The rearrangement links TRBV9 to TRBJ2-2, with D perhaps matching TRBD1 (5 bases). The germline V and J ends were trimmed by 0 bases and 1 base, with 7 bases remaining between them. CDR3 size: 15 residues. Germline V lookup: CDR1 SGDLS, CDR2 YYNGEE.

The J gene is TRBJ2-3, the V gene TRBV2, with D perhaps TRBD2 (5 bases). Trimming shortened V by 6 bases and J by 0 bases, and 7 bases separated the two germline ends. CDR1 and CDR2 from the germline V gene are SNHLY and FYNNEI. This CDR3 has 13 amino acids. The CDR3: CASSRTSTDTQYF. CDR3 nucleotides: TGTGCCAGCAGCCGGACTAGCACAGATACGCAGTATTTT.

The chain carries TRBV5-6 and TRBJ2-7, with D possibly being TRBD1 (5 bases). V lost 0 bases, J lost 3 bases, and 7 bases lay in between. The CDR3 is 13 amino acids. The germline V gene has CDR1 SGHDT and CDR2 YYEEEE. Written as DNA, the CDR3 is TGTGCCAGCAGCTTGGTAGGGGTCTACGAGCAGTACTTC. Its translation: CASSLVGVYEQYF.

CDR3 sequence: CASTSGGRPDTQYF. The CDR3 DNA sequence: TGTGCCAGCACTTCAGGGGGGCGACCAGATACGCAGTATTTT. The chain employs TRBV5-4 and TRBJ2-3, with TRBD1 as a possible D gene (7 bases). There are 14 residues in the CDR3. The V gene lost 6 bases and the J gene lost 4 bases, with 15 bases spanning the gap. Looked up from germline, CDR1 is SGHNT and CDR2 is YYREEE (reference sequence).

The chain is built from TRBV5-8 and TRBJ2-5; D not certain. V shed 4 bases and J shed 5 bases, with 12 bases lying between them. The CDR3 is made up of 13 amino acids. Germline CDR1 and CDR2: SGHTS and YDEGEE. CDR3 coding DNA: TGTGCCAGCAGCCGTGAACAGACGGAGACCCAGTACTTC. The encoded protein is CASSREQTETQYF.

The chain couples TRBV11-2 to TRBJ2-5, with 8 bases fitting TRBD2. The V gene end was trimmed by 1 base and the J gene end by 5 bases; junction bases not matched to a gene: 3. The CDR3 runs to 14 residues. The germline gives CDR1 SGHAT, CDR2 FQNNGV. CDR3 sequence: CASSLAGGPETQYF. The DNA of the CDR3 is TGTGCCAGCAGCTTAGCGGGGGGGCCGGAGACCCAGTACTTC.

This sequence joins TRBV28 and TRBJ2-4; 8 bases fit TRBD1. CDR1 and CDR2 (germline): MDHEN, SYDVKM. The CDR3 is made up of 18 amino acids. V gave up 4 bases and J gave up 3 bases; unmatched junction bases: 14. The DNA of the CDR3 is TGTGCCAGCAGTTGGGGGCCCCAACAGGGGGAGGACAAAAACATTCAGTACTTC. As protein: CASSWGPQQGEDKNIQYF.

CDR3 DNA: TGCGCCAGCCGACAGGGGGCTAGCACCGGGGAGCTGTTTTTT. Amino acids: CASRQGASTGELFF. The chain employs TRBV5-1 and TRBJ2-2; 10 bases map to TRBD1. This CDR3 region has 14 residues. Germline values: CDR1 SGHRS, CDR2 YFSETQ. With 7 bases clipped from V and 4 bases from J, the junction kept 4 bases outside the gene matches.

The gene calls are TRBV4-2 and TRBJ2-5; maybe TRBD2 (5 bases). The CDR3 consists of 13 residues. V was pared by 5 bases and J by 5 bases, with 12 bases between. Germline CDR1 and CDR2: LGHNA and YNFKEQ. The CDR3 reads CASSAPAGETQYF. The CDR3 nucleotides read TGTGCCAGCAGCGCCCCTGCGGGTGAGACCCAGTACTTC.

This chain links TRBV10-3 with TRBJ1-2, with a weak D call TRBD1 (6 bases). The V and J ends lost 6 bases and 3 bases respectively, with 17 bases between them. The germline gives CDR1 ENHRY, CDR2 SYGVKD. The CDR3 runs 15 residues. This CDR3 reads CAIRVQGERDYGYTF. The CDR3 nucleotides are TGTGCCATCAGGGTACAGGGCGAAAGAGACTATGGCTACACCTTC.

This clone appeared once. This chain connects TRBV27 to TRBJ2-1; TRBD2 might be the D (7 bases). Germline CDR1 reads MNHEY; CDR2 reads SMNVEV (reference sequence). The CDR3 totals 15 residues. Trimming stripped 5 bases from V and 12 bases from J, with 23 bases between. Here the CDR3 reads CASSTPLRGGQGQFF. CDR3 bases: TGTGCCAGCAGTACCCCCCTGAGGGGGGGCCAGGGGCAGTTCTTC.

The chain recombines TRBV7-8 with TRBJ1-4, with D unresolved. Looked up from germline, CDR1 is SGHVS and CDR2 is FQNEAQ. The V and J ends lost 7 bases and 8 bases respectively, with 20 bases between them. The CDR3 has 15 residues. The CDR3 here is CASTLNPEGWEKLFF. In DNA form, the CDR3 reads TGTGCCAGCACCCTAAACCCGGAGGGCTGGGAAAAACTGTTTTTT.

The chain combines TRBV5-4 with TRBJ1-1; the D gene is possibly TRBD1 (5 bases). There are 12 residues in the CDR3. V was trimmed by 6 bases and J by 8 bases, leaving 14 bases between them. Germline V CDR1 and CDR2: SGHNT, YYREEE (reference sequence). CDR3 protein: CASTIGGREAFF. CDR3 sequence (DNA): TGTGCCAGCACTATCGGGGGGAGAGAAGCTTTCTTT.

This chain joins TRBV6-1 and TRBJ2-4; 7 bases map to TRBD1. Germline values: CDR1 MNHNS, CDR2 SASEGT. J gave up 5 bases and V 6 bases, and 4 bases lay outside the gene matches. This CDR3 comprises 13 residues. CDR3 sequence (DNA): TGTGCCAGCAGAAACAGGGGACAAAACATTCAGTACTTC. This codes for CASRNRGQNIQYF.

The CDR3 region is CAWSVGRGTSGYTF. CDR3 nucleotide sequence: TGTGCCTGGAGTGTAGGCAGGGGAACCAGTGGCTACACCTTC. This chain connects TRBV30 to TRBJ1-2, with a possible D match to TRBD1 (6 bases). The CDR3 extends over 14 amino acids. Trimming left V 0 bases short and J 7 bases short, with 15 bases between. CDR1 and CDR2 from the germline V gene are GTSNPN and SVGIG (reference sequence).

J is TRBJ1-2 and V is TRBV14, with no clear D. The CDR3 consists of 12 residues. Germline CDR1 reads SGHDN; CDR2 reads FVKESK. The germline V and J ends were trimmed by 0 bases and 8 bases, with 7 bases remaining between them. CDR3 amino acids: CASSQDTRGYTF. The CDR3 nucleotides read TGTGCCAGCAGCCAAGATACGAGAGGCTACACCTTC.

The CDR3, as DNA: TGTGCCAGCAGTTATCGGGTTACAGGAAACACCATATATTTT. Protein: CASSYRVTGNTIYF. The chain is built from TRBV6-5 and TRBJ1-3; D unresolved. In germline, CDR1 is MNHEY, CDR2 SVGAGI. Trimming cost V 3 bases and J 4 bases, with 10 bases left between them. The CDR3 has 14 residues.